Listed below are T cell receptor beta chains from one sample, sequenced in a study of radiotherapy plus CTLA-4 blockade in lung cancer. The repertoire was sequenced with immunoSEQ multiplex PCR; TCRdb's copy has only in-frame clones and lacks some. The sample holds roughly 48,000 clones, 82% seen once. Sequences were derived from peripheral blood, sampled from a patient treated with radiotherapy plus ipilimumab. These TCRs come from a human donor with non-small cell lung cancer who had stable disease on radiotherapy plus ipilimumab. The conserved cysteine and the conserved F or W are not part of the CDR3 here. The order of the fields is V gene, CDR3 protein.

TRBV5-3,ARSLKTRSTDTQY
TRBV7-3,ASSTTGFSYNEQF
TRBV30,AWSDGLPGNTIY
TRBV28,ASSPVHRGNEQF
TRBV28,ASSLGTGAGELF
TRBV7-2,ASTNGWEETQY
TRBV5-1,ASSLMTGEETQY
TRBV7-6,ASSLNGGGSQYNEQF
TRBV4-3,ASSQELRRGQGTTGELF
TRBV10-3,AIKDTSGIIHEQF
TRBV28,ASSSGQGLVETQY
TRBV6-6,ASNDRNSNQPQH
TRBV18,ASSPQTGERGEKLF
TRBV4-1,ASSQIGGADEKLF
TRBV27,ASRPSGRLYGYT
TRBV7-8,ASSLAGSYEQY
TRBV10-3,AISLAGSYEQY
TRBV10-3,AIAGQGAGGYT
TRBV18,ASSPDGGLAQY
TRBV7-2,ASSQDLVQGYT
TRBV5-1,ASSKGTVPRDTQY
TRBV18,ASSPRGRAGDSYNEQF
TRBV25-1,ASTLSLDTQY
TRBV30,AWSSGLAGNNEQF
TRBV5-1,ASSRTSGSHDTQY
TRBV10-3,AIRSQGATAGANVLT
TRBV28,ASSISYEQY
TRBV5-6,ASSVDRGETYNEQF
TRBV7-6,ASSLVRASGRNEQF
TRBV28,ATTSGTALRIGGGGELF
TRBV9,ASSAGTDY
TRBV7-9,ASSLGLQGITEAF
TRBV23-1,ASSQSQLGFYEKTQY
TRBV18,ASSPRRFGSYEQY
TRBV5-1,ASSLVSRGTDEQF
TRBV5-4,ASSFPGSNNEQF
TRBV6-5,ASSYSFGTGLYEQY
TRBV11-2,ASSPRNWGRDTEAF
TRBV19,ASSSWGLAGVSEQY
TRBV28,ASSRTGP
TRBV7-3,ASSPRDVRAVNTGELF
TRBV7-9,ASSPRTHLQGEQY
TRBV7-2,ASSLVSGRAAEQF
TRBV29-1,SAQLASVYEQY